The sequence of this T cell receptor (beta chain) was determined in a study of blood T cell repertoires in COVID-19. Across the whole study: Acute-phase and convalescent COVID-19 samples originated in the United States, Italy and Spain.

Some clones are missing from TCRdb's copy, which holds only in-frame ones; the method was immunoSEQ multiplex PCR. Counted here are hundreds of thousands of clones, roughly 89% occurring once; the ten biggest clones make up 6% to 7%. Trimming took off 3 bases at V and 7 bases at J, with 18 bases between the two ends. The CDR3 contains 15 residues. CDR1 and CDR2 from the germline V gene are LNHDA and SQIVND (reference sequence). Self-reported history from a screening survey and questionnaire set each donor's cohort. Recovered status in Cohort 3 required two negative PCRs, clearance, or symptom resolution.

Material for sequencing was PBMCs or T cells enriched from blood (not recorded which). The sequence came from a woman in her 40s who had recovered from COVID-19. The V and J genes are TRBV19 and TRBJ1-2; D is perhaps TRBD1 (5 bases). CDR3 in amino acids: CASSILRQKSSGYTF. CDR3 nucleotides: TGTGCCAGTAGTATTCTTCGACAGAAGTCATCTGGCTACACCTTC.